The clone carrying this T cell receptor (beta chain) has just one count. The data belong to a study of blood T cell repertoires in COVID-19. Germline V gene lookup returns CDR1 SGHNT and CDR2 YYREEE (reference sequence). The CDR3 is 13 residues long. V shed 1 base and J shed 4 bases, with 8 bases lying between them. The authors' processing: Amplification with reference gene primers provided the estimates of nucleated cell counts. Sequenced by immunoSEQ multiplex PCR; TCRdb stores in-frame clones only, minus some. The D gene and trimming were derived from the DNA, and the V and J assignments and clone size from that table. Altogether about 95,000 clones are present, roughly four fifths being singletons, with the ten largest covering more than 4%.

Sequenced: peripheral blood. The TCR sequence derives from a man older than 75 with COVID-19, enrolled during active disease. The chain carries TRBV5-4 and TRBJ1-2; D gene uncertain. CDR3 residues: CASSLPTGYGYTF. The CDR3 DNA reads as TGTGCCAGCAGCTTGCCAACCGGCTATGGCTACACCTTC.